This T cell receptor beta chain was captured by sequencing in a study of T cells after yellow fever vaccination. TCRdb re-called the 5' RACE reads with MiXCR, one entry per CDR3 protein. The table records about 350,000 distinct CDR3 sequences, over 3.5% of them present only once. Whole-study results and caveats: Post-booster repertoires again held most primary-vaccination clones (around 95% CD4, roughly 90% CD8).

Trimming removed 3 bases from V and 4 bases from J, with 8 bases in between. Per germline, CDR1 LGHNA and CDR2 YNFKEQ. This CDR3 comprises 13 residues. At least ten counts were recorded for this clonotype. Its antigen is currently unknown. The V and J genes are TRBV4-2 and TRBJ2-3; D possibly uses TRBD1 or TRBD2 (6 bases each). This specimen was PBMCs, taken 5 days after the yellow fever booster vaccination. The sequence was obtained from a man aged 18 to 29 who received the YFV17D yellow fever vaccine. The DNA for the CDR3 is TGTGCCAGCAGCCAGGGGGGCCCAGATACGCAGTATTTT. Translated, it gives CASSQGGPDTQYF.